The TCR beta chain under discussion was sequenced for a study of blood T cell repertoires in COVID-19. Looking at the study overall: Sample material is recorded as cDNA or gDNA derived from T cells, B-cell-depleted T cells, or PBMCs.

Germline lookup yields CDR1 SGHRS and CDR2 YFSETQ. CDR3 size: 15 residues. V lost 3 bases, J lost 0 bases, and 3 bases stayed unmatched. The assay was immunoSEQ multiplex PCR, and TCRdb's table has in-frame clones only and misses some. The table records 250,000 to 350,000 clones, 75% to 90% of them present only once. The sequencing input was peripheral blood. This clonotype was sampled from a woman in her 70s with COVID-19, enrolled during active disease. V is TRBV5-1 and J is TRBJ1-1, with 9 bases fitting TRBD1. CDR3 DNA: TGCGCCAGCAGCTGGGGGGACAGGGTGAACACTGAAGCTTTCTTT. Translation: CASSWGDRVNTEAFF.